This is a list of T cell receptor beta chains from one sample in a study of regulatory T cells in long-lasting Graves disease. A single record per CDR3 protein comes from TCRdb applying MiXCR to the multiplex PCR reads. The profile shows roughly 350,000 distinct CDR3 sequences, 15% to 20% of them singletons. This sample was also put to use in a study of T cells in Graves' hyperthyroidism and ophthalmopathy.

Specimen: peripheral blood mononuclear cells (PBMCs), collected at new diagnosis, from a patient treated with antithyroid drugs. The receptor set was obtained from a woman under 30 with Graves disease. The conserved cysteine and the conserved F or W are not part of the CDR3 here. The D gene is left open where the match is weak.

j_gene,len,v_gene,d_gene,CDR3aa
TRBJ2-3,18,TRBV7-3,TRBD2,ASSSGLAGDPGPSTDTQY
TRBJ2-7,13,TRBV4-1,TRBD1,ASSQEGTGAYEQY
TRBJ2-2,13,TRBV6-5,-,ASSYSAGSTGELF
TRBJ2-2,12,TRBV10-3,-,AIREGGPTGELF
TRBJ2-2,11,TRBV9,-,ASVGPNTGELF
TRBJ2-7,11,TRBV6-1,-,ATATWESYEQY
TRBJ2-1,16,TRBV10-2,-,ASSESVGTGTPYNEQF
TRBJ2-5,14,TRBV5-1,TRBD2,ASSLQPSGGAETQY
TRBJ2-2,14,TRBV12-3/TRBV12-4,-,ASSFGLQGVTGELF
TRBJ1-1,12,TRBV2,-,ASSEEGWGTEAF
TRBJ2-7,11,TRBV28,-,ASSLSRLSEQY
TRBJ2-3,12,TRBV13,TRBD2,ASSTRGGRDTQY
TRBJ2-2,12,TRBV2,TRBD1,ASSDRGLPGELF
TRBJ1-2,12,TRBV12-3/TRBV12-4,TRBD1,ASSLDRSSDGYT
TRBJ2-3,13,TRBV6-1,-,ASSPLALGTDTQY
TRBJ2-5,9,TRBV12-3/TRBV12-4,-,ASKDQETQY
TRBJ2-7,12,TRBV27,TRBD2,ASTPGGGIDEQY
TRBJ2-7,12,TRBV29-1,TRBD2,SVVSAGARYEQY
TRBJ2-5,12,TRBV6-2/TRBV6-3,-,ASSYLTSPRTQY
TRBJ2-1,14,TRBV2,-,ASSTGPGSSYNEQF
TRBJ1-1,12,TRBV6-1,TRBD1,ASTEDRGGTEAF
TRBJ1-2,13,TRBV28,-,ASSFSGGWAYGYT
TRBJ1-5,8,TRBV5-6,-,ATREQPQH
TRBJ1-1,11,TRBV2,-,ASSDRVNTEAF
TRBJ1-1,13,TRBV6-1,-,ASNIQQGLDTEAF
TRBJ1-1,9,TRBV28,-,APLGRKQAF
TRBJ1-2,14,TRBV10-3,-,AISESGTGYLYGYT
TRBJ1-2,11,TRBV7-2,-,ASSAGEGYGYT
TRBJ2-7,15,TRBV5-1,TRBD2,ASSLGVGAGLRYEQY
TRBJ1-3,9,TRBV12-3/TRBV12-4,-,ASRAGNTIY
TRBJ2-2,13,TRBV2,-,ASKGSRGAVGELF
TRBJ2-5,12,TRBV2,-,ASSEPFLQETQY
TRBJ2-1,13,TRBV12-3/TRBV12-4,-,ASSSISAGTNEQF
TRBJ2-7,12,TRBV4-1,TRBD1,ASSRPNRGYEQY
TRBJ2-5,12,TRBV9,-,ASSVRETYSDQY
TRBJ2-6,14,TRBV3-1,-,ASSQAGGSGANVLT
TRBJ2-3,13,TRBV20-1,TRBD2,SAPPRTSPTDTQY
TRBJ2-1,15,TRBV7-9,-,ASSLAKGSTSYNEQF
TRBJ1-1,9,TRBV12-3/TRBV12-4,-,ASISGVAAF
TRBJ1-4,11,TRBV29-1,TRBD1,SVQTGNDEKLF
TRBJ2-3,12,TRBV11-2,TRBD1,ASIMGQGTDTQY
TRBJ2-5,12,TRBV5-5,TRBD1,ASKQGQSQETQY
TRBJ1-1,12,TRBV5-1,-,ASSPMEMNTEAF
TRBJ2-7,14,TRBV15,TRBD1,ATSRDGGGTGYEQY
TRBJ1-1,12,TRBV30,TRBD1,AWSPDRENTEAF